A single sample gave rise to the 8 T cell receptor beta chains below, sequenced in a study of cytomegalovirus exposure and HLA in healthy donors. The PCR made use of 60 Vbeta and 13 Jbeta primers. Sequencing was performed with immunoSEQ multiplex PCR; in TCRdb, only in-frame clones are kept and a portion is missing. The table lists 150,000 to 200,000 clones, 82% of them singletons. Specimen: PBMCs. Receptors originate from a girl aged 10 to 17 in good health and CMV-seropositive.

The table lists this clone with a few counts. Here the CDR3 reads CASSQEEAGGYEQYF. The CDR3 DNA reads as TGCGCCAGCAGCCAAGAAGAGGCGGGGGGATACGAGCAGTACTTC. This chain links TRBV4-3 with TRBJ2-7; 8 bases match TRBD2. With V trimmed by 0 bases and J by 4 bases, 5 bases remained unmatched. Per germline, CDR1 LGHNA and CDR2 YSLEER. This CDR3 contains 15 residues.

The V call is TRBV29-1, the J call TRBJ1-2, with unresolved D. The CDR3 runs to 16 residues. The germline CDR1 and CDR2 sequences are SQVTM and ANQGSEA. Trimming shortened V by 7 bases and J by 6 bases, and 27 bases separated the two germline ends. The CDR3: CSAATRLQRKMDGYTF. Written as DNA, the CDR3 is TGCAGCGCTGCAACCCGACTACAGCGAAAAATGGATGGCTACACCTTC.

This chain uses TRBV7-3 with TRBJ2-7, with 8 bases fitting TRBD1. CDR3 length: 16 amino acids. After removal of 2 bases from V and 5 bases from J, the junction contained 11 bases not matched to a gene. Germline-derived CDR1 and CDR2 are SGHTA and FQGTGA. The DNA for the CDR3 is TGTGCCAGCAGCTTACTTGTGGGACAGGATCTCAACGAGCAGTACTTC. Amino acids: CASSLLVGQDLNEQYF.

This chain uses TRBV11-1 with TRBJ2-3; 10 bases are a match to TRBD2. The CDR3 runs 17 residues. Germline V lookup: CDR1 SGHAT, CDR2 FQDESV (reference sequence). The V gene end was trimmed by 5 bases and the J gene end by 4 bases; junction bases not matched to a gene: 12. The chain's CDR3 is CASSPHRSGGVSDTQYF. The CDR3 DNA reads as TGTGCCAGCAGCCCTCATCGCAGCGGGGGGGTGTCAGATACGCAGTATTTT.

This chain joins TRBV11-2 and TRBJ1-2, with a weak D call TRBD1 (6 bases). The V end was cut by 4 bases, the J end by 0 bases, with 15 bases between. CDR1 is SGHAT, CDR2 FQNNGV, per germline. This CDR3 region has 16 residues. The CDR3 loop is CASSSLRGTSNYGYTF. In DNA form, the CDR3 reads TGTGCCAGCAGCTCTCTCAGGGGCACCTCTAACTATGGCTACACCTTC.

CDR3 residues: CASSRAAGHNEKLFF. CDR3 bases: TGTGCCAGCAGTCGGGCGGCGGGGCATAATGAAAAACTGTTTTTT. The gene calls are TRBV28 and TRBJ1-4, with a tentative D call TRBD1 (5 bases). Germline CDR1 MDHEN, CDR2 SYDVKM. The V end was cut by 5 bases, the J end by 4 bases, with 14 bases between. The CDR3 has 15 residues.

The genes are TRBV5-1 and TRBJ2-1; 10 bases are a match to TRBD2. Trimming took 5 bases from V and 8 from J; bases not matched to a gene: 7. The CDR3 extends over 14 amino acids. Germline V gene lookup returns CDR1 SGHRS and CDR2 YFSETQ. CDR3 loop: CASRLAGPTDEQFF. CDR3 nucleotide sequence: TGCGCCAGCAGACTAGCGGGGCCGACGGATGAGCAGTTCTTC.

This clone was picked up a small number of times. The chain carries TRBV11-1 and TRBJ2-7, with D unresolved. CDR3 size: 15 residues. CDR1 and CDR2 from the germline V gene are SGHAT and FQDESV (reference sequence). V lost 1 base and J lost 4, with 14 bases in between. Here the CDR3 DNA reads TGTGCCAGCAGCTTAGGAACAGCCTCTCTTTACGAGCAGTACTTC. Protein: CASSLGTASLYEQYF.